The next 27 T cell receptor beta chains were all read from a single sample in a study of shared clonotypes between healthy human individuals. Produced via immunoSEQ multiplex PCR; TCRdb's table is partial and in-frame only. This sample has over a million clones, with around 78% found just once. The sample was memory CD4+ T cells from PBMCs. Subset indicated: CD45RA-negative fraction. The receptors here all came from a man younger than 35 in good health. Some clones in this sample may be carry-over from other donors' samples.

Here the CDR3 reads CASSEKPGLAGPGDTQYF. CDR3 DNA: TGTGCCAGCAGTGAAAAGCCGGGACTAGCGGGGCCCGGGGATACGCAGTATTTT. The gene calls are TRBV2 and TRBJ2-3; TRBD2 aligns across 13 bases. Germline V CDR1 and CDR2: SNHLY, FYNNEI. This CDR3 contains 18 residues. Trimming took 2 bases from V and 6 from J; bases not matched to a gene: 11. Filled out from reference TRBV2 and TRBJ2-3, the complete variable domain reads EPEVTQTPSHQVTQMGQEVILRCVPISNHLYFYWYRQILGQKVEFLVSFYNNEISEKSEIFDDQFSVERPDGSNFTLKIRSTKLEDSAMYFCASSEKPGLAGPGDTQYFGPGTRLTVL.

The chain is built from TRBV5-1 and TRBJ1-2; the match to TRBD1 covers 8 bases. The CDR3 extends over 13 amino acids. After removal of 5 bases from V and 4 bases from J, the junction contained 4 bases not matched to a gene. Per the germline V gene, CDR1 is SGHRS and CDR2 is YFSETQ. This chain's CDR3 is CASSFDRGYGYTF. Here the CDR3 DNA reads TGCGCCAGCAGTTTCGACAGGGGCTATGGCTACACCTTC.

CDR3 DNA sequence: TGTGCCAGCTCACCCGACGGAGAGACCCAGTACTTC. Its protein is CASSPDGETQYF. The chain carries TRBV18 and TRBJ2-5; D not resolved. The CDR3 sequence is 12 residues long. Trimming cost V 3 bases and J 4 bases, with 6 bases left between them. CDR1 KGHSH and CDR2 LQKENI come from the germline V gene.

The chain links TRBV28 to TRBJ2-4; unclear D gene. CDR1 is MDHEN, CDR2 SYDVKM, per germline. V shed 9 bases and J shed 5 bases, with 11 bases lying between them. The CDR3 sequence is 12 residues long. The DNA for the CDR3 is TGTGCCAGTCACCATGATGAAAACATTCAGTACTTC. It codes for CASHHDENIQYF.

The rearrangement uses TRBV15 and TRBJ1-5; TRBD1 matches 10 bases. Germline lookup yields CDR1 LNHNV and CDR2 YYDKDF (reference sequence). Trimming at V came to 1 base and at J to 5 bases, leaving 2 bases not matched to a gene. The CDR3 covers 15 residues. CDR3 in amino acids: CATSRGGTGDQPQHF. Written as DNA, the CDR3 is TGTGCCACCAGCAGAGGGGGGACAGGGGATCAGCCCCAGCATTTT.

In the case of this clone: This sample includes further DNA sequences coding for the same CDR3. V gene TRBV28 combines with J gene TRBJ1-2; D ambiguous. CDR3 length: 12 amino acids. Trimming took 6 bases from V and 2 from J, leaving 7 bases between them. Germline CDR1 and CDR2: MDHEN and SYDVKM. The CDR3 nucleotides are TGTGCCAGCAGATCACCAAACTATGGCTACACCTTC. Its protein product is CASRSPNYGYTF.

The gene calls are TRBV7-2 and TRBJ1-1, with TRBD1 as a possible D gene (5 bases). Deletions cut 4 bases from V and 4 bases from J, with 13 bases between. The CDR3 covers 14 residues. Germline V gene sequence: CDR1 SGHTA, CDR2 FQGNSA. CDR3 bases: TGTGCCAGCAGCTCGCTGGGGCCTGTCACTGAAGCTTTCTTT. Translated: CASSSLGPVTEAFF.

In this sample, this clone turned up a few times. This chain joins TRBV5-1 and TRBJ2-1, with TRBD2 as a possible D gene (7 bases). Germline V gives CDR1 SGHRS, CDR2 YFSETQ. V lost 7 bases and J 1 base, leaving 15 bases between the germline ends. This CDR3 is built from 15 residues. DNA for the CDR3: TGCGCCAGCGAGCGGGACATTGGATCCTACAATGAGCAGTTCTTC. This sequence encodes CASERDIGSYNEQFF.

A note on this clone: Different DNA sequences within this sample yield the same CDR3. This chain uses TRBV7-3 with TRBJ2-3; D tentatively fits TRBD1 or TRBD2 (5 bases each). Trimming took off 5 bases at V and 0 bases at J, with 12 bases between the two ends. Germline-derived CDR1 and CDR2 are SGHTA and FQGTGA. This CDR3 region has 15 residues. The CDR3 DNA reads TGTGCCAGCAGCCCCGGGACGGCTAGCACAGATACGCAGTATTTT. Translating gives CASSPGTASTDTQYF.

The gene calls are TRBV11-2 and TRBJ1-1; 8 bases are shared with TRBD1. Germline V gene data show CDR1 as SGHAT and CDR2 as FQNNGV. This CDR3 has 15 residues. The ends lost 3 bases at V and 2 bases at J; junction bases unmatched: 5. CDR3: CASSFGTGVNTEAFF. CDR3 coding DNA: TGTGCCAGCAGCTTCGGGACAGGCGTTAACACTGAAGCTTTCTTT.

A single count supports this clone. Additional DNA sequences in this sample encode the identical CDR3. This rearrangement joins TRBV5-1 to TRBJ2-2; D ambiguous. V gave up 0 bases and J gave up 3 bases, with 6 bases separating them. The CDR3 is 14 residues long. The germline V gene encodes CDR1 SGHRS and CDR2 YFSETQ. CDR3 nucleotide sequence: TGCGCCAGCAGCTTGGCGGCCGACACCGGGGAGCTGTTTTTT. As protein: CASSLAADTGELFF.

This CDR3 is CASSPNLAGGRQETQYF. The DNA for the CDR3 is TGTGCCAGCAGCCCCAACCTAGCGGGAGGGCGTCAAGAGACCCAGTACTTC. The J gene is TRBJ2-5, the V gene TRBV4-2, with TRBD2 matching over 12 bases. This CDR3 is 17 amino acids long. Per germline, CDR1 LGHNA and CDR2 YNFKEQ. Trimming removed 4 bases from V and 2 bases from J; junction bases left unmatched: 8.

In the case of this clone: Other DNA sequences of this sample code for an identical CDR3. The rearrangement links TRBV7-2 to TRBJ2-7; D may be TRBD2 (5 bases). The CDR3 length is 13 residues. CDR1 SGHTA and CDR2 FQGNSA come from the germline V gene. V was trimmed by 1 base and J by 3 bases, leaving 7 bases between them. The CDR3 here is CASSLGTYYEQYF. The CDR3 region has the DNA TGTGCCAGCAGCTTAGGGACTTACTACGAGCAGTACTTC.

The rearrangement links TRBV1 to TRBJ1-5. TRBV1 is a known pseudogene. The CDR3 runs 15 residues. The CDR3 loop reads CTSSPGEPGNQPQHF. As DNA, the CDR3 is TGCACCAGCAGCCCGGGGGAGCCAGGCAATCAGCCCCAGCATTTT.

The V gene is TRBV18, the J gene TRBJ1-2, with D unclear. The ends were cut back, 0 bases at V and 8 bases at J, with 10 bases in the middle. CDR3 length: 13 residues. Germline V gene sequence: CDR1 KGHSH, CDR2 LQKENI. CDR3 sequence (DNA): TGTGCCAGCTCACCACCGTCCAGGATGGGCTACACCTTC. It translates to CASSPPSRMGYTF.

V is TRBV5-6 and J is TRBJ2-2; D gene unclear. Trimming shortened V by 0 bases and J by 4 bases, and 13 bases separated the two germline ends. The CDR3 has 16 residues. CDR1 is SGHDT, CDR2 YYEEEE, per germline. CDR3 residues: CASSLAARRSTGELFF. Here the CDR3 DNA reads TGTGCCAGCAGCTTGGCGGCTAGGCGGAGCACCGGGGAGCTGTTTTTT.

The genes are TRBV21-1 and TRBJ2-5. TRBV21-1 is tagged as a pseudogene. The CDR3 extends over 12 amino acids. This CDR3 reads CASGPRQETQYF. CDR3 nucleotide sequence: TGTGCCAGTGGACCGAGGCAAGAGACCCAGTACTTC.

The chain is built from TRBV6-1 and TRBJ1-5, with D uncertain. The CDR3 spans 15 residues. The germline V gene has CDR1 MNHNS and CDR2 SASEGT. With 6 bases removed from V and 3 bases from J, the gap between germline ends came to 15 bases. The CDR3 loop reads CASSQTGGYNQPQHF. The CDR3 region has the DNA TGTGCCAGCAGCCAAACTGGAGGTTACAATCAGCCCCAGCATTTT.

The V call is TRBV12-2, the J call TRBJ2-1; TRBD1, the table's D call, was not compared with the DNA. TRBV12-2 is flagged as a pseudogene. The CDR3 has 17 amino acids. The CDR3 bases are TGTGCAAGTCGCTTAGAGCCCCCACGGGACAGGGACAATGAGCAGTTCTTC. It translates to CASRLEPPRDRDNEQFF.

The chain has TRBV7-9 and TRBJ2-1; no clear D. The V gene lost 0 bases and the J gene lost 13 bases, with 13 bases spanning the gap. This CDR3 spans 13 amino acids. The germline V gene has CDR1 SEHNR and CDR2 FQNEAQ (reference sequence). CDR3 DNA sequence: TGTGCCAGCAGCTTAGCGGGTGGCGATCATCAGTTCTTC. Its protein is CASSLAGGDHQFF. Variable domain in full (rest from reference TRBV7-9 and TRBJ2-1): DTGVSQNPRHKITKRGQNVTFRCDPISEHNRLYWYRQTLGQGPEFLTYFQNEAQLEKSRLLSDRFSAERPKGSFSTLEIQRTEQGDSAMYLCASSLAGGDHQFFGPGTRLTVL.

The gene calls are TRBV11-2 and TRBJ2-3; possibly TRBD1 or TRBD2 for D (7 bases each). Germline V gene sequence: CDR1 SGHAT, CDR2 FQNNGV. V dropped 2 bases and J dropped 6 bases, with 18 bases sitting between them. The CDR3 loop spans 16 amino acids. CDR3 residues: CASSLTAGQLSDTQYF. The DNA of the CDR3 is TGTGCCAGCAGCTTAACAGCGGGACAGCTCAGCGATACGCAGTATTTT. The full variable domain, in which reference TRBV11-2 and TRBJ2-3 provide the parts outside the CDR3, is EAGVAQSPRYKIIEKRQSVAFWCNPISGHATLYWYQQILGQGPKLLIQFQNNGVVDDSQLPKDRFSAERLKGVDSTLKIQPAKLEDSAVYLCASSLTAGQLSDTQYFGPGTRLTVL.

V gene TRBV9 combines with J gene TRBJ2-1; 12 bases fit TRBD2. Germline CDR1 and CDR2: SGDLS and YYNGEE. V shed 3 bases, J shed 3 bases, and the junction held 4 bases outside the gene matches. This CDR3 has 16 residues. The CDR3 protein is CASSATSGSYYNEQFF. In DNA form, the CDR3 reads TGTGCCAGCAGCGCGACTAGCGGGAGTTACTACAATGAGCAGTTCTTC.

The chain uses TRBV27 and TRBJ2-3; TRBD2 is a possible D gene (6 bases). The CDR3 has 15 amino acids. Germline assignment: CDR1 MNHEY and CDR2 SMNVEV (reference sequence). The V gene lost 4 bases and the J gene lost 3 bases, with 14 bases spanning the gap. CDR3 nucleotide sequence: TGTGCCAGCAGTTCGGGAGAGAACTGGACAGATACGCAGTATTTT. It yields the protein CASSSGENWTDTQYF.

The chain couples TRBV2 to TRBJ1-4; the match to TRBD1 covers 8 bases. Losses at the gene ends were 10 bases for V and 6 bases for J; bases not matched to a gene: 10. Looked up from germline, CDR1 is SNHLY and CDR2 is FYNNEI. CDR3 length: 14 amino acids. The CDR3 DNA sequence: TGTGCCACCAAACAGGGGGGGGATTATGAAAAACTGTTTTTT. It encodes CATKQGGDYEKLFF.

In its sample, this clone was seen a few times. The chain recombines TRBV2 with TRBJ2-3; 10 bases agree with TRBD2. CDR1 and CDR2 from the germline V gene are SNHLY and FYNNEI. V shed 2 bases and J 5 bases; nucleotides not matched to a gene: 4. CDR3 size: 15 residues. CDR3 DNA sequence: TGTGCCAGCAGTGAACTAGCGGGAGTGGTAGATACGCAGTATTTT. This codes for CASSELAGVVDTQYF.

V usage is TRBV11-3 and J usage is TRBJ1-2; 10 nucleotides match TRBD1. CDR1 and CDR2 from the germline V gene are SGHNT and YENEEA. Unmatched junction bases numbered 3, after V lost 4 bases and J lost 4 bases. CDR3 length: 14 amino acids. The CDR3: CASSCRDRGYGYTF. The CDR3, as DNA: TGTGCCAGCAGCTGCCGGGACAGGGGCTATGGCTACACCTTC. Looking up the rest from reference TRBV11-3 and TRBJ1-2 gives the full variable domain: EAGVVQSPRYKIIEKKQPVAFWCNPISGHNTLYWYLQNLGQGPELLIRYENEEAVDDSQLPKDRFSAERLKGVDSTLKIQPAELGDSAVYLCASSCRDRGYGYTFGSGTRLTVV.

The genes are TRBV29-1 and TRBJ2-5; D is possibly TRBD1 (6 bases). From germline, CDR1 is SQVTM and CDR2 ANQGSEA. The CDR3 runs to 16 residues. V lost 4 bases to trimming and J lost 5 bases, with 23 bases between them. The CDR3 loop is CSVAGSRGRGSETQYF. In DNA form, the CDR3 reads TGCAGCGTTGCCGGATCAAGGGGGAGAGGTTCGGAGACCCAGTACTTC.